The 10 T cell receptor beta chains below all came from one sample that was sequenced in a study of blood T cell repertoires in COVID-19. Using immunoSEQ multiplex PCR, the repertoire was profiled, and TCRdb retains in-frame clones only, with some absent. The data contain 62,000 or so clones, 80% to 90% of them singletons. Input material: peripheral blood. Receptors were obtained from a woman aged 55-69 years with acute or convalescent COVID-19.

The chain is built from TRBV19 and TRBJ1-5; possibly TRBD1 for D (5 bases). Trimming pared 6 bases from V and 3 bases from J, leaving 18 bases between. Looked up from germline, CDR1 is LNHDA and CDR2 is SQIVND (reference sequence). This CDR3 contains 16 residues. Here the CDR3 reads CASSPRQGMNNQPQHF. The CDR3 DNA reads as TGTGCCAGTAGCCCCCGGCAGGGCATGAACAATCAGCCCCAGCATTTT.

The V call is TRBV27, the J call TRBJ2-7, with 8 bases lining up with TRBD2. Per germline, CDR1 MNHEY and CDR2 SMNVEV (reference sequence). Trimming took 3 bases from V and 3 from J; bases not matched to a gene: 7. The CDR3 extends over 15 amino acids. In DNA, the CDR3 is TGTGCCAGCAGTTTGGCGGGAGGATTTCGCTACGAGCAGTACTTC. Translating gives CASSLAGGFRYEQYF.

The chain has TRBV28 and TRBJ1-6; 9 nucleotides line up with TRBD1. The CDR3 loop spans 15 amino acids. After removal of 6 bases from V and 5 bases from J, the junction contained 5 bases not matched to a gene. The V gene's germline CDR1 is MDHEN and CDR2 SYDVKM. The CDR3 DNA reads TGTGCCAGCAGCCCCGGGGACAGGGATAATTCACCCCTCCACTTT. Protein: CASSPGDRDNSPLHF.

This rearrangement joins TRBV28 to TRBJ1-6, with TRBD1 as a possible D gene (6 bases). CDR1 and CDR2 from the germline V gene are MDHEN and SYDVKM. There are 14 residues in the CDR3. The V end lost 5 bases, the J end lost 9 bases, and 14 bases lay between the germline ends. Here the CDR3 DNA reads TGTGCCAGCAGTCTGGCCAGGGGTTTTTCACCCCTCCACTTT. Residues: CASSLARGFSPLHF. Combining the CDR3 with reference TRBV28 and TRBJ1-6 gives the whole variable domain DVKVTQSSRYLVKRTGEKVFLECVQDMDHENMFWYRQDPGLGLRLIYFSYDVKMKEKGDIPEGYSVSREKKERFSLILESASTNQTSMYLCASSLARGFSPLHFGNGTRLTVT.

The rearrangement uses TRBV5-8 and TRBJ2-5, with 11 bases identical to TRBD2. Germline V CDR1 and CDR2: SGHTS, YDEGEE. The CDR3 runs to 16 residues. V lost 1 base to trimming and J lost 1 base; unmatched junction nucleotides: 3. The CDR3 spells CASSLLAGGFQETQYF. DNA of the CDR3: TGTGCCAGCAGCTTGTTAGCGGGGGGGTTCCAAGAGACCCAGTACTTC.

The chain joins TRBV6-6 to TRBJ1-2; 8 bases are a match to TRBD1. Germline V gene lookup returns CDR1 MNHNY and CDR2 SVGAGI (reference sequence). V trimming: 4 bases; J trimming: 5 bases; junction bases outside the gene matches: 12. This CDR3 is 16 amino acids long. The CDR3 nucleotides read TGTGCCAGCAGTTCAGGGGGCGGTGTGCTCTATTATGGCTACACCTTC. Translating it yields CASSSGGGVLYYGYTF.

The chain carries TRBV5-6 and TRBJ1-2; D is possibly TRBD1 (5 bases). Germline lookup yields CDR1 SGHDT and CDR2 YYEEEE. V was shortened by 2 bases and J by 6 bases, with 14 bases between the two germline ends. CDR3 length equals 14 residues. The CDR3 nucleotides are TGTGCCAGCAGCTTCCAGGGAAGGGTGGATGGCTACACCTTC. This gives the protein CASSFQGRVDGYTF.

This chain joins TRBV7-2 and TRBJ2-2; maybe TRBD1 (5 bases). This CDR3 region has 12 residues. The V gene lost 3 bases and the J gene lost 8 bases, with 7 bases spanning the gap. Germline loops: CDR1 SGHTA, CDR2 FQGNSA. CDR3 sequence (DNA): TGTGCCAGCAGCTTGAAGGGGGGGGAGCTGTTTTTT. This sequence encodes CASSLKGGELFF.

The chain recombines TRBV2 with TRBJ1-5; D is uncertain. Germline loops: CDR1 SNHLY, CDR2 FYNNEI. Trimming removed 2 bases from V and 3 bases from J, with 8 bases in between. The CDR3 sequence is 14 residues long. The CDR3 loop is CASSENSFNQPQHF. DNA of the CDR3: TGTGCCAGCAGTGAAAACAGCTTCAATCAGCCCCAGCATTTT.

This clone was counted a few times. The chain carries TRBV19 and TRBJ2-7; no clear D gene. The CDR3 is made up of 13 amino acids. Germline V gives CDR1 LNHDA, CDR2 SQIVND (reference sequence). V was cut by 3 bases and J by 0 bases, with 6 bases left in between. The CDR3 coding sequence is TGTGCCAGTAGTATGTACAGCTCCTACGAGCAGTACTTC. Translating it yields CASSMYSSYEQYF.